The 6 T cell receptor beta chains presented below share a single source sample, sequenced in a study of cytotoxic CD8 clonotypes in ibrutinib-treated CLL. Sequencing was performed with immunoSEQ multiplex PCR; in TCRdb, only in-frame clones are kept and a portion is missing. The table includes about 50,000 clones, approximately 75% detected once. This specimen consisted of PBMCs, obtained after 12 months of ibrutinib treatment. These receptor sequences come from a human donor with chronic lymphocytic leukemia.

The V call is TRBV5-1, the J call TRBJ2-1; D unclear. This CDR3 comprises 16 residues. V was trimmed by 4 bases and J by 5 bases, leaving 19 bases between them. Germline loops: CDR1 SGHRS, CDR2 YFSETQ. CDR3 sequence reads: CASSPVGRLENNEQFF. Here the CDR3 DNA reads TGCGCCAGCAGCCCCGTAGGGCGTTTAGAAAACAATGAGCAGTTCTTC.

This chain joins TRBV19 and TRBJ2-1, with TRBD2 matching 7 bases. The J segment lost 2 bases and the V segment lost 4 bases, leaving 2 bases of the junction unmatched. The V gene's germline CDR1 is LNHDA and CDR2 SQIVND (reference sequence). This CDR3 comprises 14 residues. In nucleotides, the CDR3 is TGTGCCAGTAGTACTAGCGGAGCCTACAATGAGCAGTTCTTC. The encoded protein is CASSTSGAYNEQFF. Filled out from reference TRBV19 and TRBJ2-1, the complete variable domain reads DGGITQSPKYLFRKEGQNVTLSCEQNLNHDAMYWYRQDPGQGLRLIYYSQIVNDFQKGDIAEGYSVSREKKESFPLTVTSAQKNPTAFYLCASSTSGAYNEQFFGPGTRLTVL.

The genes are TRBV19 and TRBJ2-5; TRBD2 agrees at 7 bases. J was trimmed by 5 bases and V by 0 bases; bases with no gene match: 6. The CDR3 contains 15 residues. The germline CDR1 and CDR2 sequences are LNHDA and SQIVND (reference sequence). The CDR3 loop is CASSIDRGGTETQYF. The CDR3 bases are TGTGCCAGTAGTATAGATCGGGGAGGGACGGAGACCCAGTACTTC.

The chain joins TRBV28 to TRBJ2-1; 12 positions agree with TRBD2. CDR1 MDHEN and CDR2 SYDVKM come from the germline V gene. V trimming: 8 bases; J trimming: 3 bases; junction bases outside the gene matches: 5. The CDR3 loop spans 15 amino acids. This chain's CDR3 is CASLWTSGDYNEQFF. The CDR3 DNA reads TGTGCCAGCCTCTGGACTAGCGGGGACTACAATGAGCAGTTCTTC. Full variable domain (remainder filled in from reference TRBV28 and TRBJ2-1): DVKVTQSSRYLVKRTGEKVFLECVQDMDHENMFWYRQDPGLGLRLIYFSYDVKMKEKGDIPEGYSVSREKKERFSLILESASTNQTSMYLCASLWTSGDYNEQFFGPGTRLTVL.

This clone was observed a single time. The V and J genes are TRBV10-3 and TRBJ2-5; D ambiguous. V lost 0 bases to trimming and J lost 5 bases, with 16 bases between them. Germline V gene sequence: CDR1 ENHRY, CDR2 SYGVKD. The CDR3 length is 16 residues. CDR3 amino acids: CAISESNLVAVETQYF. CDR3 coding DNA: TGTGCCATCAGTGAGTCGAATTTGGTTGCTGTCGAGACCCAGTACTTC.

This clone occurred a few times. The genes are TRBV30 and TRBJ2-7; D perhaps matches TRBD1 (5 bases). Looked up from germline, CDR1 is GTSNPN and CDR2 is SVGIG (reference sequence). V shed 5 bases and J shed 6 bases, with 17 bases lying between them. The CDR3 loop spans 13 amino acids. CDR3 sequence (DNA): TGTGCCTGGGGGGCCAACACCTGGGTCGAGCAGTACTTC. Translated: CAWGANTWVEQYF.